This TCR beta chain was captured in a study of response to subunit inactivated influenza vaccine. Germline loops: CDR1 LGHDT, CDR2 YNNKEL (reference sequence). There are 14 residues in the CDR3. Trimming pared 3 bases from V and 4 bases from J, leaving 12 bases between. General study results and limits: Authors suggested few new T cells are recruited by each seasonal influenza vaccination.

The sample holds a few counts of this clonotype. Its antigen is not known. TCRdb fed the RT-PCR reads into MiXCR, producing one record per CDR3 protein. Of 490,000 or so distinct CDR3 sequences in the sample, 7.6% were seen once. This clonotype was obtained from a man aged 50-75 years who received an inactivated influenza vaccine. V gene TRBV3-1 combines with J gene TRBJ1-2, with D possibly TRBD1 on 6 matching bases. The material was PBMCs from blood, obtained less than 30 months after vaccination. The CDR3: CASSQAGTPYGYTF. The CDR3 DNA reads TGTGCCAGCAGCCAGGCCGGGACACCCTATGGCTACACCTTC.